These 9 T cell receptor beta chains share one sample of origin, sequenced in a study of blood T cell repertoires in COVID-19. The assay was immunoSEQ multiplex PCR, and TCRdb's table has in-frame clones only and misses some. Of tens of thousands of clones listed, approximately 88% are singletons. Sequencing was performed on peripheral blood. The source of these receptors is a middle-aged woman with acute or convalescent COVID-19.

The chain has TRBV5-4 and TRBJ2-5; 12 bases align to TRBD2. The germline V gene has CDR1 SGHNT and CDR2 YYREEE (reference sequence). The trim removed 5 bases at V and 1 base at J, leaving 3 bases unmatched. The CDR3 consists of 15 residues. In DNA form, the CDR3 reads TGTGCCAGCAGGTCTAGCGGGGGGGGCCAAGAGACCCAGTACTTC. Protein product: CASRSSGGGQETQYF.

The chain is built from TRBV5-1 and TRBJ1-4; 8 bases map to TRBD1. Unmatched junction bases numbered 3, after V lost 4 bases and J lost 4 bases. Germline values: CDR1 SGHRS, CDR2 YFSETQ. The CDR3 contains 14 residues. The CDR3 DNA is TGCGCCAGCAGCCCCGGACAGGGTAATGAAAAACTGTTTTTT. This translates into CASSPGQGNEKLFF. Full variable domain (outside the CDR3, taken from reference TRBV5-1 and TRBJ1-4): KAGVTQTPRYLIKTRGQQVTLSCSPISGHRSVSWYQQTPGQGLQFLFEYFSETQRNKGNFPGRFSGRQFSNSRSEMNVSTLELGDSALYLCASSPGQGNEKLFFGSGTQLSVL.

J is TRBJ1-2 and V is TRBV2; TRBD1 matches 7 bases. The CDR3 sequence is 14 residues long. V lost 8 bases to trimming and J lost 0 bases; unmatched junction nucleotides: 6. Germline CDR1 reads SNHLY; CDR2 reads FYNNEI. CDR3 protein: CASLRGTANYGYTF. The CDR3 DNA is TGTGCCAGCTTACGAGGGACAGCTAACTATGGCTACACCTTC.

The chain recombines TRBV7-2 with TRBJ1-2; D is unclear. The ends were cut back, 3 bases at V and 5 bases at J, with 7 bases in the middle. The V gene's germline CDR1 is SGHTA and CDR2 FQGNSA. This CDR3 comprises 12 residues. The CDR3 DNA sequence: TGTGCCAGCAGCTTCACCGGGTATGGCTACACCTTC. It encodes CASSFTGYGYTF.

The CDR3 coding sequence is TGCGCCAGCAGTGAGTCTCAGGGAATTTACTCCTACAATGAGCAGTTCTTC. This gives the protein CASSESQGIYSYNEQFF. The chain carries TRBV10-1 and TRBJ2-1, with a tentative D call TRBD1 (5 bases). The CDR3 runs to 17 residues. Germline assignment: CDR1 WNHNN and CDR2 SYGVQD (reference sequence). V lost 0 bases to trimming and J lost 0 bases, with 12 bases between them.

The V gene is TRBV9, the J gene TRBJ1-2, with D unclear. Germline CDR1 and CDR2: SGDLS and YYNGEE. The CDR3 spans 15 residues. V was pared by 0 bases and J by 4 bases, with 13 bases between. The CDR3 loop reads CASSVGSSRLYGYTF. The CDR3 region has the DNA TGTGCCAGCAGCGTAGGGTCGAGTCGTCTCTATGGCTACACCTTC.

The chain carries TRBV7-2 and TRBJ2-5; TRBD2 is a possible D gene (5 bases). The germline V gene encodes CDR1 SGHTA and CDR2 FQGNSA. V dropped 4 bases and J dropped 3 bases, with 15 bases sitting between them. CDR3 length: 15 residues. The CDR3: CASSSGLPGEETQYF. CDR3 DNA: TGTGCCAGCAGCTCAGGACTGCCCGGGGAAGAGACCCAGTACTTC.

V usage is TRBV7-2 and J usage is TRBJ2-3, with D perhaps matching TRBD2 (5 bases). V lost 6 bases and J lost 6, with 16 bases in between. Germline loops: CDR1 SGHTA, CDR2 FQGNSA. This CDR3 comprises 14 residues. The CDR3 coding sequence is TGTGCCAGCAGTCCTAGCTCCCACGCTGATACGCAGTATTTT. Protein: CASSPSSHADTQYF.

This clone came up once. The rearrangement joins TRBV27 to TRBJ2-2, with a possible D match to TRBD1 (6 bases). There are 16 residues in the CDR3. The ends were cut back, 0 bases at V and 2 bases at J, with 10 bases in the middle. Per germline, CDR1 MNHEY and CDR2 SMNVEV (reference sequence). The CDR3 nucleotides are TGTGCCAGCAGTTTATCTTCCGGGACAAACACCGGGGAGCTGTTTTTT. This translates into CASSLSSGTNTGELFF.